This T cell receptor beta chain was captured by sequencing in a study of shared clonotypes between healthy human individuals. Study-wide results and caveats: Shared clonotypes: 4.5% to 5% naive CD4, around 3.4% naive CD8, 2.3% memory CD4, about 0.41% memory CD8.

This table comes from immunoSEQ multiplex PCR, and its TCRdb copy is limited to in-frame clones, with some not included. The sample lists some 660,000 clones, around three quarters occurring once. Trimming cost V 1 base and J 4 bases, with 19 bases left between them. The CDR3 runs to 17 residues. Germline V gives CDR1 MGHDK, CDR2 SYGVNS. This clone was recorded once. Its cognate antigen is unknown. The sequence was collected from a woman aged 25 to 45 in good health. Input material: memory CD4+ T cells sorted from blood. As to subset: CD45RA-negative fraction. The chain uses TRBV25-1 and TRBJ1-1; D is ambiguous. The chain's CDR3 is CASSESHASRGGTEAFF. DNA for the CDR3: TGTGCCAGCAGTGAATCCCACGCCTCGAGAGGAGGCACTGAAGCTTTCTTT. The whole variable domain, remainder taken from reference TRBV25-1 and TRBJ1-1, is EADIYQTPRYLVIGTGKKITLECSQTMGHDKMYWYQQDPGMELHLIHYSYGVNSTEKGDLSSESTVSRIRTEHFPLTLESARPSHTSQYLCASSESHASRGGTEAFFGQGTRLTVV.